These 27 T cell receptor beta chains originate from one sample sequenced in a study of metastatic and nonmetastatic thyroid tumors. Thyroid surgery was preceded by no treatment in any patient. TCRdb reanalyzed the PCR reads with MiXCR. This table holds some 25,000 clones, more than 20% found once. Input material: blood. The receptor set was obtained from a male donor with papillary thyroid cancer or a benign thyroid nodule (not recorded which). Some clones in this sample may be carry-over from other donors' samples.

As regards this clone: A junction boundary mismatches the germline segment, possibly from a read error. The chain combines TRBV6-2 or TRBV6-3 with TRBJ1-2; no reliable D call. Germline CDR1 and CDR2: MNHEY and SVGEGT. The CDR3 is made up of 13 amino acids. The CDR3 sequence is CASTPGQSGGYSF. The CDR3 DNA follows: TGTGCCAGCACCCCTGGGCAGTCGGGAGGCTACAGCTTC.

This clone was counted ten times or more. CDR3 sequence reads: CASSRRGLNNQPQHF. The DNA for the CDR3 is TGTGCCAGCAGTCGCAGGGGGCTTAACAATCAGCCCCAGCATTTT. This chain links TRBV28 with TRBJ1-5, with TRBD1 matching over 8 bases. The length of the CDR3 is 15 residues. Germline V gene data show CDR1 as MDHEN and CDR2 as SYDVKM. V lost 5 bases and J lost 3; bases outside the gene matches: 6.

The chain employs TRBV5-1 and TRBJ2-7; 7 bases are shared with TRBD2. Unmatched junction bases numbered 10, after V lost 0 bases and J lost 7 bases. From germline, CDR1 is SGHRS and CDR2 YFSETQ. The CDR3 totals 15 residues. CDR3 bases: TGCGCCAGCAGCTTGGCTGCGGGAGAAAGAGGTGAGCAGTACTTC. Protein product: CASSLAAGERGEQYF.

This clone has ten or more counts. Here the CDR3 DNA reads TGTGCCACCAGGGAGGCGGGGGTTTCCACTGAAGCTTTCTTT. It codes for CATREAGVSTEAFF. The chain employs TRBV24-1 and TRBJ1-1; weak D call: TRBD1 (5 bases). In germline, CDR1 is KGHDR, CDR2 SFDVKD. The V end lost 7 bases, the J end lost 4 bases, and 15 bases lay between the germline ends. The CDR3 consists of 14 residues.

This clone was recorded many times. The chain employs TRBV5-1 and TRBJ1-1, with 8 positions matching TRBD1. CDR3 length: 14 amino acids. V was pared by 3 bases and J by 3 bases, with 4 bases of the junction left unmatched. The germline V gene encodes CDR1 SGHRS and CDR2 YFSETQ. The CDR3 DNA reads as TGCGCCAGCAGCTGGACAGGGTCGGACACTGAAGCTTTCTTT. It yields the protein CASSWTGSDTEAFF.

The sample holds a few counts of this clone. The rearrangement links TRBV28 to TRBJ1-2, with 10 nucleotides matching TRBD1. Germline trimming cut 3 bases from V and 7 bases from J; bases unmatched to any gene: 5. Germline lookup yields CDR1 MDHEN and CDR2 SYDVKM. CDR3 length: 14 residues. DNA of the CDR3: TGTGCCAGCAGTTTGCGGGACAGGGGTGTTGGCTACACCTTC. Translating gives CASSLRDRGVGYTF.

This clone was seen many times. The CDR3 protein is CASSERLNTEAFF. The CDR3 DNA reads as TGTGCCAGCAGTGAACGGTTGAACACTGAAGCTTTCTTT. The V call is TRBV6-1, the J call TRBJ1-1, with D unclear. V lost 2 bases, J lost 0 bases, and 4 bases lay in between. The CDR3 length is 13 residues. In germline, CDR1 is MNHNS, CDR2 SASEGT.

This clone was detected ten times or more. The V gene is TRBV14, the J gene TRBJ1-1; a weak D match, TRBD1 (6 bases). The V end lost 5 bases, the J end lost 0 bases, and 13 bases lay between the germline ends. There are 15 residues in the CDR3. Germline loops: CDR1 SGHDN, CDR2 FVKESK. CDR3 protein: CASSKYGQMNTEAFF. The CDR3, as DNA: TGTGCCAGCAGCAAATACGGACAGATGAACACTGAAGCTTTCTTT.

The V and J genes are TRBV11-2 and TRBJ1-3; D unclear. The CDR3 sequence is 18 residues long. The germline gives CDR1 SGHAT, CDR2 FQNNGV. V dropped 4 bases and J dropped 8 bases, with 27 bases sitting between them. The CDR3 nucleotides read TGTGCCAGCAGCTCGATTATTTCGTCAAGGGAGAACGCACACACCATATATTTT. Translated, it gives CASSSIISSRENAHTIYF.

This clone showed up many times. This chain connects TRBV12-3 or TRBV12-4 to TRBJ2-1, with TRBD1 matching 12 bases. The CDR3 loop spans 17 amino acids. Germline trimming cut 5 bases from V and 7 bases from J; bases unmatched to any gene: 12. The CDR3 DNA sequence: TGTGCCAGCAGTCCCCATCTTGGGACAGGGGGCGGAAATGAGCAGTTCTTC. Its translation: CASSPHLGTGGGNEQFF.

This clone was detected many times. The V call is TRBV3-1, the J call TRBJ2-5, with a possible D match to TRBD1 (5 bases). V was trimmed by 4 bases and J by 0 bases, leaving 6 bases between them. Germline V CDR1 and CDR2: LGHDT, YNNKEL (reference sequence). This CDR3 is built from 13 residues. CDR3 nucleotides: TGTGCCAGCAGCCCAGGGTACCAAGAGACCCAGTACTTC. Translated, it gives CASSPGYQETQYF.

By sample fraction, this clone is medium-sized. V usage is TRBV6-4 and J usage is TRBJ1-6, with D maybe TRBD1 (5 bases). Trimming took 2 bases from V and 5 from J, leaving 7 bases between them. The CDR3 contains 14 residues. The germline gives CDR1 MRHNA, CDR2 SNTAGT. CDR3 sequence reads: CASSDGGDNSPLHF. Written as DNA, the CDR3 is TGTGCCAGCAGTGACGGGGGGGATAATTCACCCCTCCACTTT.

This clone was seen many times. The chain is built from TRBV10-3 and TRBJ1-1; the match to TRBD1 covers 10 bases. The V gene's germline CDR1 is ENHRY and CDR2 SYGVKD. The CDR3 is 14 amino acids. The V and J ends lost 11 bases and 2 bases, in that order; junction bases with no gene match: 8. CDR3 sequence (DNA): TGTGCCGTCCGGGACAGGGGCCTTAACACTGAAGCTTTCTTT. Protein: CAVRDRGLNTEAFF.

This clone was detected ten times or more. This chain connects TRBV6-1 to TRBJ2-3; D is perhaps TRBD2 (5 bases). V shed 1 base and J shed 7 bases, with 9 bases lying between them. Germline V gene data show CDR1 as MNHNS and CDR2 as SASEGT. CDR3 length: 13 residues. CDR3 protein: CASSEVTGNTQYF. The CDR3 DNA reads TGTGCCAGCAGTGAAGTTACGGGAAATACGCAGTATTTT.

This clone is labeled as medium-sized. The genes are TRBV6-5 and TRBJ1-3, with D maybe TRBD1 (6 bases). Germline assignment: CDR1 MNHEY and CDR2 SVGAGI. Deletions cut 0 bases from V and 0 bases from J, with 9 bases between. The CDR3 consists of 16 residues. CDR3: CASSYSPGASGNTIYF. The CDR3, as DNA: TGTGCCAGCAGTTACTCCCCAGGGGCCTCTGGAAACACCATATATTTT.

This clone was observed a few times. V gene TRBV6-2 or TRBV6-3 combines with J gene TRBJ1-2; D is unresolved. V dropped 11 bases and J dropped 4 bases, with 14 bases sitting between them. From germline, CDR1 is MNHEY and CDR2 SVGEGT. The CDR3 runs to 12 residues. The CDR3 DNA reads TGTGCCTGCACCGCGGAGGCCTATGGCTACACCTTC. Translating it yields CACTAEAYGYTF.

To note about this clone: A much larger clone sits a single nucleotide away, making a read error possible. The V call is TRBV6-5, the J call TRBJ2-7; D possibly corresponds to TRBD2 (6 bases). The CDR3 contains 14 residues. Germline CDR1 MNHEY, CDR2 SVGAGI. Trimming took off 2 bases at V and 2 bases at J, with 10 bases between the two ends. The CDR3, as DNA: TGTGCCAGCAGTTACCTAGCGTCCGCCTACGAGCAGTACTTC. Its translation: CASSYLASAYEQYF.

This clone appeared many times. The chain uses TRBV29-1 and TRBJ1-1; no reliable D call. The CDR3 is made up of 10 amino acids. CDR1 is SQVTM and CDR2 is ANQGSEA in the germline V gene. V lost 6 bases and J 4 bases, leaving 6 bases between the germline ends. CDR3 sequence (DNA): TGCAGCGTGATTACCACTGAAGCTTTCTTT. It is translated as CSVITTEAFF.

The table lists this clone with many counts. Other nucleotide sequences from this sample produce the same CDR3. The chain uses TRBV6-1 and TRBJ2-7, with a weak D call TRBD1 (5 bases). The CDR3 spans 15 residues. Trimming pared 6 bases from V and 5 bases from J, leaving 20 bases between. CDR1 and CDR2 from the germline V gene are MNHNS and SASEGT. CDR3 protein: CASRPRSRTSHEQYF. For the CDR3, the DNA is TGTGCCAGCAGACCCCGCTCCCGGACATCCCACGAGCAGTACTTC.

This clone came up many times. The chain uses TRBV7-9 and TRBJ1-2; D is possibly TRBD1 (5 bases). This CDR3 contains 12 residues. Germline lookup yields CDR1 SEHNR and CDR2 FQNEAQ (reference sequence). V lost 5 bases and J lost 5, with 9 bases in between. Written as DNA, the CDR3 is TGTGCCAGCAGCCGCGACAGATATGGCTACACCTTC. This gives the protein CASSRDRYGYTF.

This clone was seen ten or more times. This chain joins TRBV7-2 and TRBJ2-3; D unresolved. The V gene lost 5 bases and the J gene lost 2 bases, with 17 bases spanning the gap. This CDR3 comprises 16 residues. CDR1 SGHTA and CDR2 FQGNSA come from the germline V gene. The DNA for the CDR3 is TGTGCCAGCAGCCAAGGGTACCAGCCTTCCACAGATACGCAGTATTTT. Encoded protein: CASSQGYQPSTDTQYF.

This clone was seen at least ten times. Given a much more abundant clone one base away, this may be a read error. Other DNA sequences within the sample encode an identical CDR3. This rearrangement joins TRBV11-2 to TRBJ1-1; no reliable D call. This CDR3 comprises 14 residues. Germline-derived CDR1 and CDR2 are SGHAT and FQNNGV. The CDR3 protein is CASSWTQLNTEAFF. CDR3 DNA: TGCGCCAGCAGCTGGACCCAGCTGAACACTGAAGCTTTCTTT.

This clone was counted at least ten times. The J gene is TRBJ2-7, the V gene TRBV5-1; 12 positions agree with TRBD1. V gave up 0 bases and J gave up 5 bases; unmatched junction bases: 6. CDR3 size: 16 residues. The germline gives CDR1 SGHRS, CDR2 YFSETQ. For the CDR3, the DNA is TGCGCCAGCAGCTTGGTACCGGGACAGGGGGCCGACGAGCAGTACTTC. It specifies CASSLVPGQGADEQYF.

Ten or more counts support this clone. CDR3 nucleotides: TGCAGTGCTAGAGTTTCAGGGCGGAATGACAATGAGCAGTTCTTC. The encoded protein is CSARVSGRNDNEQFF. The chain couples TRBV20-1 to TRBJ2-1, with a weak D call TRBD1 (5 bases). Germline values: CDR1 DFQATT, CDR2 SNEGSKA (reference sequence). Trimming took off 1 base at V and 5 bases at J, with 15 bases between the two ends. CDR3 length equals 15 residues.

In regard to this clone: The conserved final phenylalanine or tryptophan is absent from the CDR3, which likely points to a read error. The rearrangement uses TRBV7-2 and TRBJ1-4, with a tentative D call TRBD1 (5 bases). The V gene lost 8 bases and the J gene lost 7 bases, with 14 bases spanning the gap. The CDR3 spans 13 residues. Germline-derived CDR1 and CDR2 are SGHTA and FQGNSA. The CDR3 nucleotides read TGTGCCAGCCGCAAGGTGAGGGGTGAAAAACTGTTTTTG. Its translation: CASRKVRGEKLFL.

This clone was counted ten times or more. Being one base from a much bigger clone, this may be a read error. The conserved final phenylalanine or tryptophan is absent from the CDR3, which likely points to a read error. The rearrangement uses TRBV10-2 and TRBJ1-1; perhaps TRBD1 as D (5 bases). V lost 6 bases to trimming and J lost 2 bases, with 13 bases between them. The CDR3 is 14 amino acids. The germline V gene has CDR1 WSHSY and CDR2 SAAADI. The CDR3 DNA reads as TGCGCCAGCAGCCTAGACAGAGTAAACACTGAAGCTTTCTCT. Protein product: CASSLDRVNTEAFS.

The sample holds many counts of this clone. The CDR3 DNA sequence: TGTGCCAGTAGTACTCGGACAGGGACGAACACCGGGGAGCTGTTTTTT. Protein: CASSTRTGTNTGELFF. The chain links TRBV19 to TRBJ2-2; 8 bases line up with TRBD1. Germline CDR1 reads LNHDA; CDR2 reads SQIVND (reference sequence). CDR3 length: 16 residues. Trimming took 4 bases from V and 0 from J; bases not matched to a gene: 4.